Listed here are 6 T cell receptor beta chains from one sample, sequenced in a study of T cell responses to AZD1222 COVID-19 vaccine. Some clones are missing from TCRdb's copy, which holds only in-frame ones; the method was immunoSEQ multiplex PCR. The sample holds 100,000 to 130,000 clones, about 92% seen once. This specimen consisted of peripheral blood, obtained on day 0 of MenACWY control vaccination. Every receptor here comes from an adult in good health.

V gene TRBV4-1 combines with J gene TRBJ2-1, with D possibly matching TRBD1 (6 bases). CDR1 is MGHRA and CDR2 is YSYEKL in the germline V gene. The CDR3 is 15 residues long. The V gene lost 6 bases and the J gene lost 0 bases, with 12 bases spanning the gap. The CDR3 reads CASSLGQPSYNEQFF. In nucleotides, the CDR3 is TGCGCCAGCAGTCTTGGACAGCCCTCCTACAATGAGCAGTTCTTC.

The V call is TRBV19, the J call TRBJ1-3; D unresolved. The V gene lost 6 bases and the J gene lost 0 bases, with 15 bases spanning the gap. Germline V gene data show CDR1 as LNHDA and CDR2 as SQIVND (reference sequence). This CDR3 is built from 16 residues. This CDR3 reads CASSLPQRFSGNTIYF. The CDR3 DNA reads TGTGCCAGTAGCCTCCCGCAGCGGTTCTCTGGAAACACCATATATTTT.

The chain is built from TRBV5-4 and TRBJ2-3; 8 nucleotides agree with TRBD1. Germline lookup yields CDR1 SGHNT and CDR2 YYREEE (reference sequence). CDR3 length: 15 residues. J was trimmed by 0 bases and V by 6 bases; bases with no gene match: 6. DNA for the CDR3: TGTGCCAGCACAATTCAGGGGGCTAGCACAGATACGCAGTATTTT. This sequence encodes CASTIQGASTDTQYF. Together with reference TRBV5-4 and TRBJ2-3, the CDR3 gives the full variable domain: ETGVTQSPTHLIKTRGQQVTLRCSSQSGHNTVSWYQQALGQGPQFIFQYYREEENGRGNFPPRFSGLQFPNYSSELNVNALELDDSALYLCASTIQGASTDTQYFGPGTRLTVL.

The chain carries TRBV24-1 and TRBJ2-2; the D gene is possibly TRBD1 (5 bases). V was pared by 5 bases and J by 0 bases, with 18 bases between. The CDR3 is 18 residues long. Germline assignment: CDR1 KGHDR and CDR2 SFDVKD. CDR3 in amino acids: CATSAETVTNANTGELFF. The CDR3 DNA sequence: TGTGCCACCAGTGCCGAGACAGTTACTAACGCGAACACCGGGGAGCTGTTTTTT.

Here the CDR3 reads CASSLRVSGANVLTF. In nucleotides, the CDR3 is TGTGCCAGCAGCCTCAGGGTCTCTGGGGCCAACGTCCTGACTTTC. The chain combines TRBV11-2 with TRBJ2-6; perhaps TRBD1 as D (5 bases). CDR1 is SGHAT, CDR2 FQNNGV, per germline. The ends were cut back, 5 bases at V and 0 bases at J, with 8 bases in the middle. CDR3 size: 15 residues.

The chain has TRBV9 and TRBJ1-2; TRBD1 matches at 8 bases. The V segment lost 0 bases and the J segment 5 bases; nucleotides outside the gene matches: 27. Germline CDR1 and CDR2: SGDLS and YYNGEE. This CDR3 has 22 amino acids. The CDR3 region is CASSVATGPGTGEVVGPYGYTF. DNA for the CDR3: TGTGCCAGCAGCGTAGCTACGGGACCCGGGACAGGAGAAGTCGTAGGCCCTTATGGCTACACCTTC. Together with reference TRBV9 and TRBJ1-2, the CDR3 gives the full variable domain: DSGVTQTPKHLITATGQRVTLRCSPRSGDLSVYWYQQSLDQGLQFLIQYYNGEERAKGNILERFSAQQFPDLHSELNLSSLELGDSALYFCASSVATGPGTGEVVGPYGYTFGSGTRLTVV.